This T cell receptor beta chain is drawn from a study of Graves' ophthalmopathy and Graves' hyperthyroidism. CDR3 length: 16 amino acids. Germline CDR1 reads SEHNR; CDR2 reads FQNEAQ (reference sequence). Enrollment excluded any patients with other autoimmune diseases, uncontrolled infections, pregnancy or lactation. About this clonotype: The junction differs from germline at one of its ends, possibly a read error.

RNA transcripts were the source from which TCR beta CDR3 regions were amplified. An opening RT-PCR round employed HTBI primers and preceded a second-round multiplex PCR. Each CDR3 protein gets one entry after TCRdb re-called the multiplex PCR reads with MiXCR. This table holds around 1,000,000 distinct CDR3 sequences, less than 45% found once. The clonotype originates from an adult man with Graves' hyperthyroidism. This sequence joins TRBV7-9 and TRBJ1-1, with TRBD1 identical over 7 bases. Sequences were obtained from peripheral blood or thyroid tissue (not recorded which). As DNA, the CDR3 is TGCGCCAGCAGCCCAATACCAACAGGGGAATACACTGAAGCTTTCTTT. It translates to CASSPIPTGEYTEAFF.